This section outlines one TCR beta chain sequence together with its context. CDR1 is MNHNS and CDR2 is SASEGT in the germline V gene. The CDR3 covers 16 residues. V trimming: 6 bases; J trimming: 8 bases; junction bases outside the gene matches: 11. In TCRdb, the 5' RACE reads were re-called with MiXCR into one record per CDR3 protein. The table includes around 340,000 distinct CDR3 sequences, 20% to 25% detected once. The data stem from a study of CD8 T cells in ankylosing spondylitis. Source material: blood, either unsorted or a sorted T cell fraction (not recorded which). This TCR derives from a male donor with ankylosing spondylitis or in good health (not recorded which). The chain combines TRBV6-1 with TRBJ1-4, with 11 bases lining up with TRBD1. The CDR3 is CASSPGPGQGVEKLFF. In DNA form, the CDR3 reads TGTGCCAGCAGCCCAGGTCCGGGACAGGGGGTAGAAAAACTGTTTTTT.